Below, one T cell receptor (beta chain) is given with its context. This sample was included in a study of blood T cell repertoires in COVID-19. Study-wide background: The study drew acute and convalescent COVID-19 samples from the United States, Italy and Spain. Sample material is recorded as cDNA or gDNA derived from T cells, B-cell-depleted T cells, or PBMCs.

In the source study's methods: Reference gene primer amplification in the assay estimated nucleated cell counts. Clones were sequenced by immunoSEQ multiplex PCR, and TCRdb holds only the in-frame ones, with some missing. From that table come the V and J calls and clone size; the DNA was used to work out D and trimming. Found here are about 260,000 clones, just under 85% of them singletons; the top ten hold 1.9%. From germline, CDR1 is SGHTA and CDR2 FQGNSA. With V trimmed by 5 bases and J by 2 bases, 8 bases remained unmatched. CDR3 size: 16 residues. The TCR sequence derives from a woman aged 80 or over with acute or convalescent COVID-19. Sample: peripheral blood. V usage is TRBV7-2 and J usage is TRBJ2-1, with TRBD1 matching over 8 bases. Here the CDR3 reads CASSPRTGTTYNEQFF. For the CDR3, the DNA is TGTGCCAGCAGCCCCCGGACAGGGACGACCTACAATGAGCAGTTCTTC.